A selection of T cell receptor beta chains follows, all from one sample in a study of tumor-infiltrating lymphocytes in primary liver carcinoma. TCRdb reanalysed the multiplex PCR reads using MiXCR and keeps one entry per CDR3 protein. The sample holds roughly 40,000 distinct CDR3 sequences; around 80% are singletons and the top ten take around two fifths. Material: tumor-adjacent normal liver tissue. The receptors come from a woman in her 30s with primary liver carcinoma and hepatitis B virus infection. Each CDR3 is given with its conserved first and last residue. The D gene is left open where the match is weak. Not every row has a clone size; where given, it reads once, few, many or a size class.

>TRBV5-6|TRBJ2-3|-|-
CASLRADTQYF
TGTGCCAGCTTGAGGGCAGATACGCAGTATTTT
>TRBV4-2|TRBJ2-1|TRBD2|-
CASSREGPWGRANVQFF
TGTGCCAGCAGCCGAGAGGGACCTTGGGGGAGGGCCAATGTGCAGTTCTTC
>TRBV4-1|TRBJ1-1|-|few
CASNQEGAMNTEAFF
TGCGCTAGCAACCAAGAAGGGGCAATGAACACTGAAGCTTTCTTT
>TRBV29-1|TRBJ2-5|-|many
CSGLGVRETQYF
TGCAGCGGGCTGGGGGTCCGGGAGACCCAGTACTTC
>TRBV13|TRBJ2-3|-|-
CASRLGLTDTQYF
TGTGCCAGCAGATTGGGTTTAACAGATACGCAGTACTTT
>TRBV12-3/TRBV12-4|TRBJ1-1|-|-
CAGRRYLEAFF
TGTGCCGGCAGGAGGTACCTTGAAGCTTTCTTT
>TRBV12-3/TRBV12-4|TRBJ2-1|TRBD2|-
CSSSLSGTSGLEQFF
TGTTCTAGCAGCCTATCCGGGACTAGCGGACTTGAGCAGTTCTTC
>TRBV18|TRBJ2-7|-|-
CASSNRDNYEQYF
TGTGCCAGCTCAAACCGGGACAACTACGAGCAGTACTTC
>TRBV29-1|TRBJ2-6|-|-
CSVVGEASGVNVLTF
TGCAGCGTTGTTGGGGAGGCCTCTGGGGTCAACGTCCTGACTTTC
>TRBV4-3|TRBJ2-3|TRBD2|-
CASSQGNGATSPDTQYF
TGCGCCAGCAGCCAAGGTAATGGTGCGACTAGCCCAGATACGCAGTATTTT
>TRBV11-2|TRBJ1-1|TRBD1|-
CASRFTGGMAEASF
TGTGCCAGCAGATTTACAGGGGGGATGGCTGAAGCTTCCTTT
>TRBV30|TRBJ2-1|-|-
CAWSVPVTGQCEQFF
TGTGCCTGGAGTGTACCGGTAACGGGACAATGTGAGCAGTTCTTC
>TRBV11-2|TRBJ1-2|-|-
CANDPGGTVVGYTF
TGTGCCAACGACCCCGGGGGTACAGTCGTTGGCTACACCTTC
>TRBV6-5|TRBJ2-1|TRBD1|-
CASPRGTGYNEQFF
TGTGCCAGCCCACGCGGGACAGGGTACAATGAGCAGTTCTTC
>TRBV6-2/TRBV6-3|TRBJ2-7|-|-
CASITPRQATYQQYF
TGTGCCAGCATTACCCCCCGACAGGCTACCTACCAACAGTACTTC
>TRBV6-2/TRBV6-3|TRBJ1-5|-|-
CASSYGGGNHPQHF
TGTGCCAGCAGTTACGGCGGAGGCAATCATCCCCAACATTTT
>TRBV6-2/TRBV6-3|TRBJ2-1|-|-
CTSSDGDEHSF
TGTACCAGCAGTGACGGCGATGAGCATTCCTTC
>TRBV12-3/TRBV12-4|TRBJ1-6|TRBD1|-
CASSRQGHSPLQF
TGTGCCAGTAGCCGACAGGGGCACTCACCCCTCCAGTTT
>TRBV6-2/TRBV6-3|TRBJ2-1|-|-
CASSDRQSSEQSF
TGTGCCAGCAGTGATAGACAGTCGAGTGAGCAGTCCTTC
>TRBV30|TRBJ2-7|TRBD2|many
CAWSVRLAGGTHEQYF
TGTGCCTGGAGTGTACGGCTAGCGGGAGGAACCCACGAGCAGTACTTC
>TRBV7-8|TRBJ2-7|TRBD1|-
CASSLPLGTGIAYKQYF
TGTGCCAGCAGCTTACCCCTGGGGACAGGGATTGCCTACAAGCAGTACTTC
>TRBV6-1|TRBJ1-4|-|-
CSSSEAVQAGGLFF
TGTTCCAGCAGTGAAGCAGTACAGGCCGGAGGACTGTTTTTT
>TRBV12-3/TRBV12-4|TRBJ2-1|-|-
CASNISGSSYNEQFF
TGTGCCAGCAATATTAGCGGAAGCTCATACAATGAGCAGTTCTTC
>TRBV5-1|TRBJ2-2|TRBD1|-
CASSLCHRDRAAGELFF
TGCGCCAGCAGCTTGTGCCACCGGGACAGAGCGGCCGGGGAGCTGTTTTTC
>TRBV4-3|TRBJ2-3|-|-
CASSQERTDTRYF
TGCGCCAGCAGCCAAGAACGCACAGATACGCGGTACTTT
>TRBV6-1|TRBJ2-2|-|many
CASTSTGFVRELFF
TGTGCCAGCACTTCGACAGGTTTTGTAAGGGAGCTGTTTTTT
>TRBV28|TRBJ2-1|TRBD2|once
CTSKSGTRFNEQFF
TGTACCAGCAAGAGCGGGACCCGCTTCAATGAGCAGTTCTTC
>TRBV6-6|TRBJ2-1|-|-
CASSYVFTSEQFF
TGTGCCAGCAGTTACGTATTCACCAGTGAACAGTTCTTC
>TRBV12-3/TRBV12-4|TRBJ2-7|-|many
CASSSQSYEQYF
TGTGCCAGCAGTTCCCAATCCTACGAGCAGTACTTC
>TRBV4-1|TRBJ2-1|TRBD2|-
CASSQPGTSGNDQFF
TGCGCCAGCAGCCAACCCGGGACTAGCGGCAATGATCAGTTCTTC
>TRBV28|TRBJ2-1|TRBD2|many
CASSSPSSVLAGGSPNEQFF
TGTGCCAGCAGTTCTCCCTCTTCGGTTTTAGCGGGAGGCAGCCCCAATGAGCAGTTCTTC
>TRBV7-2|TRBJ2-3|-|once
CASSRFNQRKGGYF
TGTGCCAGCAGCCGGTTCAATCAGCGGAAGGGAGGGTATTTT
>TRBV7-3|TRBJ2-3|TRBD2|-
CASSPGTSGRTDTQYF
TGTGCCAGCAGCCCAGGGACTAGCGGGAGAACAGATACGCAGTATTTT